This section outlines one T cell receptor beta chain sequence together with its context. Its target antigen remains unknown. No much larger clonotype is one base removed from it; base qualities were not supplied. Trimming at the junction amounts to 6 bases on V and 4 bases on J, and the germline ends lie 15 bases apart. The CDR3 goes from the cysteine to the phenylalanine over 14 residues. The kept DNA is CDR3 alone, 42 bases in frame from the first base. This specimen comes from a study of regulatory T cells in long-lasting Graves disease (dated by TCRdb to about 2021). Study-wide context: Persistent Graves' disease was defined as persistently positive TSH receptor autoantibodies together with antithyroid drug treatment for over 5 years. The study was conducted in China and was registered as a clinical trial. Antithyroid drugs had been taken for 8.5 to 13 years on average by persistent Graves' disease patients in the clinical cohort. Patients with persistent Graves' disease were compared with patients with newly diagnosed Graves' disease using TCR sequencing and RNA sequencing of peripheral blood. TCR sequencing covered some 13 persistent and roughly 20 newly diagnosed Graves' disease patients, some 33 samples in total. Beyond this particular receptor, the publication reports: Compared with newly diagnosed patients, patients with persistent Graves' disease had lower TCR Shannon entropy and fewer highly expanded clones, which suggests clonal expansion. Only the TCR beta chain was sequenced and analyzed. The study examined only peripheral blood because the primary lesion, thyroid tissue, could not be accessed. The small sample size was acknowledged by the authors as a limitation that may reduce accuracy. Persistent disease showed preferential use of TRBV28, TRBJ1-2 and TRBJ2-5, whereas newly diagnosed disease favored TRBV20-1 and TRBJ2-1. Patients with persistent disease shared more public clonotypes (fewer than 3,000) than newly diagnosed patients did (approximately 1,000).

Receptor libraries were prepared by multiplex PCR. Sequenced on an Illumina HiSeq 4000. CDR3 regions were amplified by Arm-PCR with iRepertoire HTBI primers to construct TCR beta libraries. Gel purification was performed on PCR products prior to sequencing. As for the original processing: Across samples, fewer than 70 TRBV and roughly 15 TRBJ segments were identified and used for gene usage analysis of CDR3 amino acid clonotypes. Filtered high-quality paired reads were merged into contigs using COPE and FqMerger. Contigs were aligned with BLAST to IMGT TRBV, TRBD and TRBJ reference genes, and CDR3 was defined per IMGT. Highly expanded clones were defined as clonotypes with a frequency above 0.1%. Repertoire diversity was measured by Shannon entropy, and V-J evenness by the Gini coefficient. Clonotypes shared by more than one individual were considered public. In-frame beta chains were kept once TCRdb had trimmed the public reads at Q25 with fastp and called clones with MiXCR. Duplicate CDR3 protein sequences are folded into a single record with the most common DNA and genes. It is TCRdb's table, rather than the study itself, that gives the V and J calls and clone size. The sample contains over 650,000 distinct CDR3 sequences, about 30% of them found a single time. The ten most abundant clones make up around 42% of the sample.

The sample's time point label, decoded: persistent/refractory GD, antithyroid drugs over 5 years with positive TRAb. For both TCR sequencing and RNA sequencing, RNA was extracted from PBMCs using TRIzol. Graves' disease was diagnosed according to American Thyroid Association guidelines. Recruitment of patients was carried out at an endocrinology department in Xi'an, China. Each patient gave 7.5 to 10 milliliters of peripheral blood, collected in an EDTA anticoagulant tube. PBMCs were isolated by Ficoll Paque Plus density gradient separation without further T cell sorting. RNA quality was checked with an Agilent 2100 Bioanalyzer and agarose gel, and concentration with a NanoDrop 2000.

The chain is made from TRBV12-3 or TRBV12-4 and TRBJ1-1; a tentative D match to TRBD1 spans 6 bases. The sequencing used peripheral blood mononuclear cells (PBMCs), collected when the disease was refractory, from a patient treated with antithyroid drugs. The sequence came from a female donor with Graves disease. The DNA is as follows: TGTGCCAGCAGCTGGGGACAACAGAGCACTGAAGCTTTCTTT. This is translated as CASSWGQQSTEAFF.